The 10 T cell receptor beta chains below were found in one sample sequenced in a study of blood T cell repertoires in COVID-19. Sequencing was performed with immunoSEQ multiplex PCR; in TCRdb, only in-frame clones are kept and a portion is missing. This sample yields approximately 190,000 clones, of which roughly 79% are seen a single time; about 6.9% belongs to the top ten. Sequenced sample: peripheral blood. The receptors here all came from a human donor with acute or convalescent COVID-19. The donor label of this sample is uncertain.

The chain couples TRBV5-1 to TRBJ1-2, with 9 bases matching TRBD1. Germline trimming cut 4 bases from V and 3 bases from J; bases unmatched to any gene: 4. Germline V gives CDR1 SGHRS, CDR2 YFSETQ. CDR3 length: 14 residues. CDR3 DNA: TGCGCCAGCAGCAGGACAGGGGAGGACTATGGCTACACCTTC. This gives the protein CASSRTGEDYGYTF.

In its sample, this clone was seen a few times. The rearrangement links TRBV5-6 to TRBJ1-2, with D possibly TRBD1 on 6 matching bases. The CDR3 totals 13 residues. Germline assignment: CDR1 SGHDT and CDR2 YYEEEE. V lost 4 bases to trimming and J lost 8 bases, with 15 bases between them. CDR3 residues: CASSLRTAGGYTF. For the CDR3, the DNA is TGTGCCAGCAGCCTCCGGACAGCGGGAGGCTACACCTTC.

The chain links TRBV21-1 to TRBJ1-6; the DNA was not used to check the table's D call, TRBD1. TRBV21-1 is given as a pseudogene. This CDR3 is 19 amino acids long. The CDR3 DNA is TGTGCCAGCAGCGCTCCGGGACAGGGGGCGACCCCCTATAATTCACCCCTCCACTTT. This translates into CASSAPGQGATPYNSPLHF.

This chain joins TRBV5-6 and TRBJ1-6, with a tentative D call TRBD1 (5 bases). This CDR3 spans 14 amino acids. CDR1 SGHDT and CDR2 YYEEEE come from the germline V gene. Deletions cut 1 base from V and 7 bases from J, with 9 bases between. The CDR3 DNA reads TGTGCCAGCAGCTTGCAGGGTGGCAATTCACCCCTCCACTTT. Amino acid sequence: CASSLQGGNSPLHF.

The rearrangement uses TRBV7-9 and TRBJ2-1; 9 positions agree with TRBD1. The germline V gene has CDR1 SEHNR and CDR2 FQNEAQ (reference sequence). J gave up 6 bases and V 5 bases, and 8 bases lay outside the gene matches. The CDR3 covers 15 residues. The CDR3 loop is CASSPGTGPGNEQFF. The CDR3, as DNA: TGTGCCAGCAGCCCTGGGACAGGGCCGGGCAATGAGCAGTTCTTC.

This chain joins TRBV18 and TRBJ2-1; possible D gene TRBD2, 6 bases. Trimming took 5 bases from V and 9 from J, leaving 23 bases between them. Germline CDR1 KGHSH, CDR2 LQKENI. The CDR3 consists of 16 residues. The CDR3 region is CASSGGSGYKSGEQFF. In DNA, the CDR3 is TGTGCCAGCTCAGGGGGGAGCGGTTACAAAAGCGGTGAGCAGTTCTTC.

The chain employs TRBV7-3 and TRBJ2-5; 10 positions match TRBD2. CDR1 is SGHTA and CDR2 is FQGTGA in the germline V gene. Unmatched junction bases numbered 11, after V lost 5 bases and J lost 2 bases. The CDR3 consists of 17 residues. CDR3 amino acids: CASSATPGLAVQETQYF. As DNA, the CDR3 is TGTGCCAGCAGCGCAACACCCGGACTAGCGGTACAAGAGACCCAGTACTTC.

The chain is built from TRBV27 and TRBJ1-2; 8 bases match TRBD1. This CDR3 is built from 14 residues. V dropped 5 bases and J dropped 2; count of bases not matched to a gene: 4. CDR1 and CDR2 (germline): MNHEY, SMNVEV (reference sequence). CDR3 nucleotides: TGTGCCAGCAGTCTCAGGGGGCGGAACTATGGCTACACCTTC. The encoded protein is CASSLRGRNYGYTF.

The rearrangement uses TRBV7-9 and TRBJ2-7; 8 nucleotides line up with TRBD1. This CDR3 contains 14 residues. Losses at the gene ends were 1 base for V and 9 bases for J; bases not matched to a gene: 8. Germline CDR1 is SEHNR and CDR2 is FQNEAQ (reference sequence). The DNA for the CDR3 is TGTGCCAGCAGCTTAGGGGCAGGGGGCTGGGGGCAGTACTTC. Translation gives CASSLGAGGWGQYF. Based on the CDR3 plus reference TRBV7-9 and TRBJ2-7, the full variable domain is DTGVSQNPRHKITKRGQNVTFRCDPISEHNRLYWYRQTLGQGPEFLTYFQNEAQLEKSRLLSDRFSAERPKGSFSTLEIQRTEQGDSAMYLCASSLGAGGWGQYFGPGTRLTVT.

This clone was counted many times. The rearrangement links TRBV6-5 to TRBJ1-1; tentatively, D is TRBD1 (6 bases). Looked up from germline, CDR1 is MNHEY and CDR2 is SVGAGI. The CDR3 contains 14 residues. The V end lost 8 bases, the J end lost 1 base, and 14 bases lay between the germline ends. CDR3 in amino acids: CASSRDNPNTEAFF. DNA for the CDR3: TGTGCCAGCTCGAGGGACAACCCGAACACTGAAGCTTTCTTT.